The clone carrying this TCR beta chain showed up just once. The data were taken from a study of blood T cell repertoires in COVID-19. Germline V CDR1 and CDR2: SGHRS, YFSETQ. The V and J ends lost 4 bases and 0 bases, in that order; junction bases with no gene match: 3. The CDR3 is 16 amino acids. Here immunoSEQ multiplex PCR was the method, and the copy in TCRdb shows in-frame clones only, minus some. The data hold roughly 160,000 clones, with just under 85% observed a single time. The specimen sequenced was peripheral blood. The TCR comes from a woman of 80 years or more with COVID-19, enrolled during active disease. The chain recombines TRBV5-1 with TRBJ2-2; 10 bases fit TRBD1. CDR3 in amino acids: CASSVTGGPNTGELFF. The CDR3 nucleotides are TGCGCCAGCAGCGTGACAGGGGGCCCGAACACCGGGGAGCTGTTTTTT.